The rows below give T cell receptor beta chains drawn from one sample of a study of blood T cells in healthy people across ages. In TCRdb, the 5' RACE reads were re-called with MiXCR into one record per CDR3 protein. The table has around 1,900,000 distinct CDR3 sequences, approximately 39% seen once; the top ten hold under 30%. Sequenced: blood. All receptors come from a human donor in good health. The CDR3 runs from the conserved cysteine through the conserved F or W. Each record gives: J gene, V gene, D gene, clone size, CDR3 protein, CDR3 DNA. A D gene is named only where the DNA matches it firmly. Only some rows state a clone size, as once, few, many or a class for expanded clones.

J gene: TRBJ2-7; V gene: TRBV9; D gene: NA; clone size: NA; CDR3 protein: CASSVGPGSKQYF; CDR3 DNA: TGTGCCAGCAGCGTAGGACCGGGTAGCAAGCAGTACTTC
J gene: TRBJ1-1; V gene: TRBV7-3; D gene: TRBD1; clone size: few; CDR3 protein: CASSPSGQGYTEAFF; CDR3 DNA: TGTGCCAGCAGCCCGTCAGGACAGGGGTATACTGAAGCTTTCTTT
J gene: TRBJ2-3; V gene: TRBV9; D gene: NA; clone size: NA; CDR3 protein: CASSAFGGTNNEQYF; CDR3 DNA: TGTGCCAGCAGCGCGTTCGGGGGCACGAACAATGAGCAGTATTTT
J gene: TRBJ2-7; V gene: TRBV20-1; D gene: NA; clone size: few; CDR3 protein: CSANFGGSPTYEQYF; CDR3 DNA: TGCAGTGCTAATTTTGGGGGCTCACCCACCTACGAGCAGTACTTC
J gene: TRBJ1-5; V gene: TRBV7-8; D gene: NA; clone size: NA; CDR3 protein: CASSRGDFSNQPQHF; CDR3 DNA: TGTGCCAGCAGCCGAGGGGACTTTAGCAATCAGCCCCAGCATTTT
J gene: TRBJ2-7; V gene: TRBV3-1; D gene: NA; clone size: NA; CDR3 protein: CASSQGPDSSPKYEQYF; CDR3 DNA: TGTGCCAGCAGCCAAGGGCCAGACAGTTCCCCGAAATACGAGCAGTACTTC
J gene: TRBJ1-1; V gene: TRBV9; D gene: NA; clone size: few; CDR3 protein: CASSVDNLFLPFTEAFF; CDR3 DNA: TGTGCTAGCAGCGTAGACAACCTCTTTTTACCATTCACTGAAGCTTTCTTT
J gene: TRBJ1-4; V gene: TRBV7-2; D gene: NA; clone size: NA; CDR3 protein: CASSPRWATNEKLFF; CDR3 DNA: TGTGCCAGCAGCCCCCGCTGGGCGACTAATGAAAAACTGTTTTTT
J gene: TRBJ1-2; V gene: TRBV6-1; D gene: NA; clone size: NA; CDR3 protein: CASSEGGQGYGYTF; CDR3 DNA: TGTGCCAGCAGTGAAGGGGGTCAGGGCTATGGCTACACCTTC
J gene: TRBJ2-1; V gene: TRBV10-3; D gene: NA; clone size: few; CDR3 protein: CAISERGESHNEQFF; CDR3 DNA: TGTGCCATCAGTGAGCGAGGGGAAAGCCACAATGAGCAGTTCTTC
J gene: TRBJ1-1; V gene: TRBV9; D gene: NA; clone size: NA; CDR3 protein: CASSVQVSNTEAFF; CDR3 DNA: TGTGCCAGCAGCGTTCAGGTATCGAACACTGAAGCTTTCTTT
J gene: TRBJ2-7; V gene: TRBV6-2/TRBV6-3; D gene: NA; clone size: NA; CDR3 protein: CAIRTTSSYEQYF; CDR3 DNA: TGTGCCATCCGGACTACCAGCTCCTACGAGCAGTACTTC
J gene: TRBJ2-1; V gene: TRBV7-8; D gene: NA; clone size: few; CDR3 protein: CASSFGTGVVDFYNEQFF; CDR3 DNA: TGTGCCAGCAGCTTTGGAACGGGGGTCGTAGACTTTTACAATGAGCAGTTCTTC
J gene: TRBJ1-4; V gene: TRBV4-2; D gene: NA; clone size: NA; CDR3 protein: CASSQAALNEKLFF; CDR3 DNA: TGTGCCAGCAGCCAAGCGGCACTTAATGAAAAACTGTTTTTT
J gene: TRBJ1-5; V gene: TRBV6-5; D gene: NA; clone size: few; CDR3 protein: CASSRVNGNQPQHF; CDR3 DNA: TGTGCCAGCAGCAGGGTAAACGGCAATCAGCCCCAGCATTTT
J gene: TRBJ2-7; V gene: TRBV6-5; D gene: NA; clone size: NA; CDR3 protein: CASSYSINWAYEQYF; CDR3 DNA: TGTGCCAGCAGTTACTCGATCAACTGGGCCTACGAGCAGTACTTC
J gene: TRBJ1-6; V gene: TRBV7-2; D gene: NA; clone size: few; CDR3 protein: CASSLTTGSWNSPLHF; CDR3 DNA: TGTGCCAGCAGCTTGACAACAGGGAGTTGGAATTCACCCCTCCACTTT
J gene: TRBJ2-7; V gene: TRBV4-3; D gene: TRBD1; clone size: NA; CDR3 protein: CASSLHRGPPYELYF; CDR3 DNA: TGCGCCAGCAGCTTACACAGGGGGCCACCCTACGAGCTGTACTTC
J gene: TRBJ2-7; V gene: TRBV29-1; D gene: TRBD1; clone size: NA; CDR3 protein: CSVLTGTGLRDEQYF; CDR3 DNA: TGCAGCGTTCTCACCGGGACAGGGTTACGCGACGAGCAGTACTTC